The rows below give T cell receptor beta chains drawn from one sample of a study of T-cell reconstitution after alpha-beta-depleted transplantation in children. TCRdb analysed the PCR reads with MiXCR anew, one entry per CDR3 protein. This sample carries 350,000 to 400,000 distinct CDR3 sequences, about 14% of them seen once, and the ten largest clones take roughly 4.5%. The sequencing here drew on PBMCs, taken from the stem cell graft. The receptors shown here come from a human donor who donated a stem cell graft to a child with Fanconi anemia. CDR3s include the opening cysteine and the closing phenylalanine or tryptophan. Fields, in order: J gene, clone size, D gene, V gene, CDR3 DNA, CDR3 protein. A D gene is named only where the DNA matches it firmly. Only some rows state a clone size, as once, few, many or a class for expanded clones.

J: TRBJ2-7
size: many
D: .
V: TRBV21-1
DNA: TGTGCCAGCAGCACCGGACATAACTTC
CDR3: CASSTGHNF

J: TRBJ1-1
size: few
D: .
V: TRBV12-3/TRBV12-4
DNA: TGTGCCAGCCGATCCGGGGCCTCGGGGACTGAAGCTTTCTTT
CDR3: CASRSGASGTEAFF

J: TRBJ1-1
size: few
D: .
V: TRBV5-1
DNA: TGCGCCAGCAGCTTGGCCGGCAGGGGTTTGAACACTGAAGCTTTCTTT
CDR3: CASSLAGRGLNTEAFF

J: TRBJ2-2
size: few
D: .
V: TRBV6-2/TRBV6-3
DNA: TGTGCCAGCAGTTACCATCCCGGGGAGCTGTTTTTT
CDR3: CASSYHPGELFF

J: TRBJ1-2
size: few
D: .
V: TRBV29-1
DNA: TGCAGCGTTGAAGAGATGCACCCTTTGGCCAATAACTATGGCTACACCTTC
CDR3: CSVEEMHPLANNYGYTF

J: TRBJ1-1
size: .
D: .
V: TRBV9
DNA: TGTGCCAGCAGCGTAGGGATCAACACTGAAGCTTTCTTT
CDR3: CASSVGINTEAFF

J: TRBJ1-4
size: .
D: .
V: TRBV2
DNA: TGTGCCAGCGATGAATCGCTCGGAGAAAAACTGTTTTTT
CDR3: CASDESLGEKLFF

J: TRBJ2-6
size: few
D: .
V: TRBV4-2
DNA: TGTGCCAGCAGCCAAGATGGAGAGTACTCTGGGGCCAACGTCCTGACTTTC
CDR3: CASSQDGEYSGANVLTF

J: TRBJ2-6
size: few
D: TRBD1
V: TRBV11-2
DNA: TGTGCCAGCAGCTTCCTCGGGACAGGGGATGGCGGGGCCAACGTCCTGACTTTC
CDR3: CASSFLGTGDGGANVLTF

J: TRBJ2-2
size: .
D: .
V: TRBV5-1
DNA: TGCGCCAGCAGCTTGGCAAGGGTATTGGACACCGGGGAGCTGTTTTTT
CDR3: CASSLARVLDTGELFF

J: TRBJ2-3
size: many
D: .
V: TRBV5-1
DNA: TGCGCCAGCAGCTTGCTCGACAGTCCGGAGGATACGCAGTATTTT
CDR3: CASSLLDSPEDTQYF

J: TRBJ1-1
size: many
D: .
V: TRBV12-3/TRBV12-4
DNA: TGTGCCAGCAGTTTATCCGGGGGCGGGGACACTGAAGCTTTCTTT
CDR3: CASSLSGGGDTEAFF

J: TRBJ2-5
size: many
D: .
V: TRBV6-4
DNA: TGTGCCAGCAGTGACTCGAGACTAAGAGGGATTCATAGCATAGAGACCCAGTACTTC
CDR3: CASSDSRLRGIHSIETQYF

J: TRBJ1-2
size: few
D: .
V: TRBV5-4
DNA: TGTGCCAGCAGTCGAAATAAGGATGGCTACACCTTC
CDR3: CASSRNKDGYTF

J: TRBJ1-1
size: .
D: TRBD1
V: TRBV5-1
DNA: TGCGCCAGCAGCTTAAAAGACAGGGAAGCTGAAGCTTTCTTT
CDR3: CASSLKDREAEAFF

J: TRBJ2-1
size: few
D: TRBD2
V: TRBV12-3/TRBV12-4
DNA: TGTGCCAGCAGTGCGGGACTAGCGGGGGGGAATGAGCAGTTCTTC
CDR3: CASSAGLAGGNEQFF

J: TRBJ2-1
size: many
D: .
V: TRBV20-1
DNA: TGCAGTGCTAGAGATCAGAGGGGAGGCGATGAGCAGTTCTTC
CDR3: CSARDQRGGDEQFF

J: TRBJ1-2
size: .
D: TRBD1
V: TRBV6-5
DNA: TGTGCCAGCAGTTACTCGAATGGCAGGGGGCGAGGTGGCTACACCTTC
CDR3: CASSYSNGRGRGGYTF

J: TRBJ2-3
size: few
D: .
V: TRBV7-3
DNA: TGTGCCAGCAGCCTCACGCCGAACCCCACAGATACGCAGTATTTT
CDR3: CASSLTPNPTDTQYF

J: TRBJ1-2
size: few
D: TRBD1
V: TRBV7-9
DNA: TGTGCCAGCAGCTCCTTGGACAGGGAGACCTATGGCTACACCTTC
CDR3: CASSSLDRETYGYTF

J: TRBJ1-3
size: .
D: TRBD1
V: TRBV12-3/TRBV12-4
DNA: TGTGCCAGCGGGACAGGGGGCGCCGGAAACACCATATATTTT
CDR3: CASGTGGAGNTIYF

J: TRBJ2-3
size: few
D: .
V: TRBV20-1
DNA: TGCAGTGCTAGAAACAGGGTCGGGAGCACAGATACGCAGTATTTT
CDR3: CSARNRVGSTDTQYF

J: TRBJ1-1
size: .
D: TRBD1
V: TRBV29-1
DNA: TGCAGCGTTCTAACCACAGGGGCCGTAGCTTTCTTT
CDR3: CSVLTTGAVAFF

J: TRBJ2-7
size: few
D: TRBD2
V: TRBV28
DNA: TGTGCCAGCTCCTGGGGGGAGGGCGAGCAGTACTTC
CDR3: CASSWGEGEQYF

J: TRBJ1-1
size: .
D: .
V: TRBV5-1
DNA: TGCGCCAGCTCACAGGGAGACGACACTGAAGCTTTCTTT
CDR3: CASSQGDDTEAFF

J: TRBJ1-2
size: .
D: .
V: TRBV4-3
DNA: TGCGCCAGCAGCCAGGGGCTAGGGAATGGCTACACCTTC
CDR3: CASSQGLGNGYTF

J: TRBJ1-3
size: .
D: .
V: TRBV5-5
DNA: TGTGCCAGCAGCTTCGCGGGACGGAGCTCTGGAAACACCATATATTTT
CDR3: CASSFAGRSSGNTIYF

J: TRBJ2-5
size: .
D: .
V: TRBV7-8
DNA: TGTGCCAGCAGCTTAGGGTGGGGGGAGTGGGAGACCCAGTACTTC
CDR3: CASSLGWGEWETQYF

J: TRBJ2-3
size: .
D: .
V: TRBV30
DNA: TGTGCCTGGGGAACTAGCACAGATACGCAGTATTTT
CDR3: CAWGTSTDTQYF

J: TRBJ1-5
size: .
D: TRBD1
V: TRBV20-1
DNA: TGCAGTGCATCCGGGACAGGTAATCAGCCCCAGCATTTT
CDR3: CSASGTGNQPQHF

J: TRBJ2-3
size: many
D: .
V: TRBV2
DNA: TGTGCCAGCACTAAAGAGCGAGGTGGTACGCAGTATTTT
CDR3: CASTKERGGTQYF

J: TRBJ1-1
size: .
D: TRBD1
V: TRBV12-3/TRBV12-4
DNA: TGTGCCAGCATTCTGACAGGGGTGGACACTGAAGCTTTCTTT
CDR3: CASILTGVDTEAFF

J: TRBJ2-6
size: .
D: .
V: TRBV29-1
DNA: TGCAGCGTTAGGGTCAGCTCTGGGGCCAACGTCCTGACTTTC
CDR3: CSVRVSSGANVLTF

J: TRBJ1-5
size: .
D: TRBD1
V: TRBV10-2
DNA: TGCGCCAGCAGTGAGAGGGGGCTCTGGGGACAGCCCCAGCATTTT
CDR3: CASSERGLWGQPQHF

J: TRBJ2-7
size: .
D: .
V: TRBV20-1
DNA: TGCAGTGCTAGTTCCAGGTTTCGGAACGAGCAGTACTTC
CDR3: CSASSRFRNEQYF

J: TRBJ2-3
size: .
D: TRBD2
V: TRBV11-3
DNA: TGTGCCAGCAGCTTAGGGAGTAGCGGGCCTTTCGAACCCACAGATACGCAGTATTTT
CDR3: CASSLGSSGPFEPTDTQYF

J: TRBJ2-5
size: few
D: TRBD2
V: TRBV18
DNA: TGTGCCAGCTCACCGTTACGAGCGGGGGGATCGGAGACCCAGTACTTC
CDR3: CASSPLRAGGSETQYF

J: TRBJ1-1
size: .
D: .
V: TRBV6-1
DNA: TGTGCCAGCAGACAATCCGGGAACACTGAAGCTTTCTTT
CDR3: CASRQSGNTEAFF

J: TRBJ2-7
size: few
D: TRBD2
V: TRBV29-1
DNA: TGCAGCGTTGAGCTGTCGACTAGCGGGGGGGAGTACGAGCAGTACTTC
CDR3: CSVELSTSGGEYEQYF

J: TRBJ1-1
size: .
D: .
V: TRBV28
DNA: TGTGCCAGCAGTTATCTACAGGGTAACGGGGTGAACACTGAAGCTTTCTTT
CDR3: CASSYLQGNGVNTEAFF

J: TRBJ1-1
size: many
D: .
V: TRBV10-3
DNA: TGTGCCATCAGCGCTTCGGGAAACACTGAAGCTTTCTTT
CDR3: CAISASGNTEAFF

J: TRBJ1-1
size: .
D: .
V: TRBV29-1
DNA: TGCAGCGCCGAAGGGGTTGGCACTGAAGCTTTCTTT
CDR3: CSAEGVGTEAFF

J: TRBJ1-1
size: .
D: TRBD1
V: TRBV27
DNA: TGTGCCAGCAGTCCAATCAGGGGGAGAACTGAAGCTTTCTTT
CDR3: CASSPIRGRTEAFF

J: TRBJ2-1
size: .
D: .
V: TRBV19
DNA: TGTGCCAGTACCTTTAACCGGGGGCGCAATGAGCAGTTCTTC
CDR3: CASTFNRGRNEQFF

J: TRBJ2-3
size: few
D: .
V: TRBV9
DNA: TGTGCCAGCAGCCCCTTCATGGGAGGACAGTTCACAGATACGCAGTATTTT
CDR3: CASSPFMGGQFTDTQYF

J: TRBJ2-3
size: .
D: .
V: TRBV29-1
DNA: TGCAGCGTTGTGGGAGCTGGGGCCCATTACGGTACGCAGTATTTT
CDR3: CSVVGAGAHYGTQYF

J: TRBJ2-2
size: .
D: TRBD1
V: TRBV24-1
DNA: TGTGCCACCAGTTTGGGACAGGGGGCAATCGGGGAGCTGTTTTTT
CDR3: CATSLGQGAIGELFF

J: TRBJ1-2
size: .
D: .
V: TRBV29-1
DNA: TGCAGCGTTACCGGGCCCCGCACGGGCTACACCTTC
CDR3: CSVTGPRTGYTF

J: TRBJ2-1
size: few
D: TRBD1
V: TRBV7-2
DNA: TGTGCCAGCAGTCCTGGGACAGGGAATGAGCAGTTCTTC
CDR3: CASSPGTGNEQFF

J: TRBJ2-3
size: many
D: .
V: TRBV29-1
DNA: TGCAGCGTTATGACAGGACACACAGATACGCAGTATTTT
CDR3: CSVMTGHTDTQYF